The 17 T cell receptor beta chains below were found in one sample sequenced in a study of T cells after yellow fever vaccination. TCRdb fed the 5' RACE reads into MiXCR, producing one record per CDR3 protein. The repertoire holds about 230,000 distinct CDR3 sequences, with approximately 6.3% as singletons. This sample comprised CD4+ T cells sorted from PBMCs, obtained on the day of the yellow fever booster vaccination. The receptor source for this set is a man aged 25 to 45 who received the YFV17D yellow fever vaccine.

This clonotype was recorded at least ten times. The chain employs TRBV5-1 and TRBJ2-3; D is undetermined. V dropped 4 bases and J dropped 6 bases, with 9 bases sitting between them. The CDR3 is 12 amino acids. Germline loops: CDR1 SGHRS, CDR2 YFSETQ. For the CDR3, the DNA is TGCGCCAGCAGCCAGGAGAGGGATACGCAGTATTTT. The encoded protein is CASSQERDTQYF.

This clonotype was counted ten times or more. The CDR3 loop reads CSARVLRLAPNEQFF. Written as DNA, the CDR3 is TGCAGTGCTAGAGTATTGCGGCTAGCGCCAAATGAGCAGTTCTTC. The chain employs TRBV20-1 and TRBJ2-1; TRBD2 might be the D (6 bases). The CDR3 spans 15 residues. Germline loops: CDR1 DFQATT, CDR2 SNEGSKA (reference sequence). V dropped 1 base and J dropped 7 bases, with 17 bases sitting between them.

This clonotype was observed many times. The V and J genes are TRBV27 and TRBJ2-3; no definite D call. This CDR3 is 12 amino acids long. Trimming removed 10 bases from V and 1 base from J, with 9 bases in between. Germline V gives CDR1 MNHEY, CDR2 SMNVEV (reference sequence). The CDR3 nucleotides are TGTGCCACCTACCTCCGCACAGATACGCAGTATTTT. Encoded protein: CATYLRTDTQYF.

As for this clonotype: One end of the junction varies from germline; a read error may be responsible. The gene calls are TRBV11-1 and TRBJ2-3, with 12 bases aligning to TRBD2. CDR3 size: 18 residues. Per the germline V gene, CDR1 is SGHAT and CDR2 is FQDESV (reference sequence). CDR3 loop: CASILGASGRAGTDTQYF. In DNA form, the CDR3 reads TGTGCCAGCATCTTAGGGGCTAGCGGGAGGGCCGGCACAGATACGCAGTATTTT.

The table lists this clonotype with many counts. V gene TRBV5-1 combines with J gene TRBJ2-6; D gene ambiguous. The CDR3 runs 17 residues. Germline CDR1 SGHRS, CDR2 YFSETQ. Trimming pared 3 bases from V and 0 bases from J, leaving 13 bases between. The CDR3 loop reads CASSSLRGNSGANVLTF. In nucleotides, the CDR3 is TGCGCCAGCAGCTCCTTGCGCGGAAACTCTGGGGCCAACGTCCTGACTTTC.

This chain links TRBV6-1 with TRBJ2-2; D is ambiguous. The V gene's germline CDR1 is MNHNS and CDR2 SASEGT. The CDR3 extends over 16 amino acids. V lost 2 bases to trimming and J lost 1 base, with 11 bases between them. In DNA, the CDR3 is TGTGCCAGCAGTGAAACGAGGAACCTGAACACCGGGGAGCTGTTTTTT. It encodes CASSETRNLNTGELFF.

The table lists this clonotype with many counts. The CDR3 coding sequence is TGTGCCAGCAGCTTAAGGCTATCAGAGCAGTTCTTC. Encoded protein: CASSLRLSEQFF. The chain uses TRBV11-2 and TRBJ2-1; D is undetermined. The CDR3 consists of 12 residues. The germline V gene encodes CDR1 SGHAT and CDR2 FQNNGV. Trimming removed 2 bases from V and 10 bases from J, with 9 bases in between.

The V gene is TRBV2, the J gene TRBJ1-4; 7 nucleotides line up with TRBD1. The CDR3 length is 13 residues. The trim removed 7 bases at V and 5 bases at J, leaving 4 bases unmatched. Germline CDR1 SNHLY, CDR2 FYNNEI. CDR3: CASNNRGNEKLFF. CDR3 bases: TGTGCCAGCAATAACAGGGGAAATGAAAAACTGTTTTTT.

This clonotype showed up just a few times. The chain joins TRBV4-3 to TRBJ2-3; TRBD2 matches at 7 bases. J gave up 4 bases and V 5 bases, and 3 bases lay outside the gene matches. CDR3 length equals 13 residues. Germline CDR1 is LGHNA and CDR2 is YSLEER. The CDR3 nucleotides are TGCGCCAGCAGCGGGCTAGCGGCAGATACGCAGTATTTT. It codes for CASSGLAADTQYF.

This clonotype was picked up many times. CDR3 amino acids: CSASPGSGNQPQHF. DNA of the CDR3: TGCAGTGCTAGCCCAGGGTCGGGCAATCAGCCCCAGCATTTT. J is TRBJ1-5 and V is TRBV20-1, with D perhaps matching TRBD1 (5 bases). This CDR3 comprises 14 residues. Trimming removed 3 bases at V and 2 bases at J, with 11 bases between. CDR1 is DFQATT and CDR2 is SNEGSKA in the germline V gene (reference sequence).

The chain has TRBV4-3 and TRBJ2-2; D gene unclear. Germline CDR1 LGHNA, CDR2 YSLEER. V was clipped by 0 bases and J by 2 bases, with 10 bases between them. This CDR3 comprises 16 residues. The CDR3 here is CASSQESNQNTGELFF. The CDR3 DNA follows: TGCGCCAGCAGCCAAGAGTCCAACCAAAACACCGGGGAGCTGTTTTTT.

This clonotype was counted at least ten times. The chain employs TRBV12-3 or TRBV12-4 and TRBJ2-7, with 10 nucleotides matching TRBD2. The J segment lost 2 bases and the V segment lost 4 bases, leaving 2 bases of the junction unmatched. The CDR3 totals 14 residues. The DNA of the CDR3 is TGTGCCAGCAGTTCTAGCGGGGGCCCCTACGAGCAGTACTTC. Its translation: CASSSSGGPYEQYF.

For this clonotype: This sequence may be a read error, since a much larger clone differs from it by one base. The V call is TRBV3-1, the J call TRBJ2-1; no clear D. This CDR3 has 14 residues. The germline V gene encodes CDR1 LGHDT and CDR2 YNNKEL (reference sequence). This CDR3 is CTSSPEHSYNEQFF. CDR3 in DNA: TGTACCAGCAGCCCCGAACACTCCTACAATGAGCAGTTCTTC.

This clonotype was observed a handful of times. The J gene is TRBJ2-5, the V gene TRBV18; TRBD1 matches 11 bases. The length of the CDR3 is 13 residues. V lost 8 bases, J lost 5 bases, and 4 bases stayed unmatched. Germline CDR1 KGHSH, CDR2 LQKENI. The CDR3 DNA sequence: TGTGCCAGCACCGGGGACAGGGGGGAGACCCAGTACTTC. Translation: CASTGDRGETQYF.

The rearrangement uses TRBV20-1 and TRBJ2-3; D is unclear. Germline V gives CDR1 DFQATT, CDR2 SNEGSKA (reference sequence). The CDR3 extends over 14 amino acids. Deletions cut 5 bases from V and 3 bases from J, with 15 bases between. CDR3 loop: CSAQTKTPTDTQYF. In DNA, the CDR3 is TGCAGTGCTCAGACCAAGACACCTACAGATACGCAGTATTTT.

This clonotype turned up a few times. V usage is TRBV20-1 and J usage is TRBJ2-3, with 8 bases matching TRBD2. V dropped 3 bases and J dropped 6; count of bases not matched to a gene: 17. The CDR3 is 17 residues long. Looked up from germline, CDR1 is DFQATT and CDR2 is SNEGSKA (reference sequence). As DNA, the CDR3 is TGCAGTGCTAGGGCCCCCAGCGGGAGAGGGGTTTCGGATACGCAGTATTTT. Protein product: CSARAPSGRGVSDTQYF.

This clonotype was recorded a few times. The chain combines TRBV3-1 with TRBJ1-3; a possible D gene is TRBD1 (6 bases). The germline gives CDR1 LGHDT, CDR2 YNNKEL (reference sequence). The CDR3 spans 16 residues. V was cut by 11 bases and J by 0 bases, with 20 bases left in between. CDR3 region: CASGTSSQSSGNTIYF. The CDR3 DNA is TGTGCCTCCGGGACATCCTCCCAGAGCTCTGGAAACACCATATATTTT.